One and the same sample provided the 27 T cell receptor beta chains below, sequenced in a study of vaccination effects on CD4 cells after COVID-19. Pools of viral peptides were used by the ViraFEST assay to expand antigen-specific CD4+ T cells ahead of sequencing. The culture ran for approximately 10 days, and then CD4+ T cells were isolated. Each participant was given two doses of one vaccine (BNT162b2 or mRNA-1273). The antigens for these receptors are not known. Method: immunoSEQ multiplex PCR; TCRdb's copy keeps in-frame clones and lacks some. The sample includes 60,000 to 85,000 clones, 74% of them seen just once. Sequencing was performed on CD4+ T cells from PBMCs cultured with HCoV-229E spike peptides, taken after COVID-19 vaccination. These receptors were obtained from a human donor who received a COVID-19 vaccine.

The CDR3 DNA reads as TGTGCCAGCAGTTTAGACTCCCCTAGCGGGGGGGTTTCGTCTAGCGACGAGCAGTACGTC. It yields the protein CASSLDSPSGGVSSSDEQYV. The V and J genes are TRBV28 and TRBJ2-7, with 12 bases matching TRBD2. Trimming at V came to 2 bases and at J to 5 bases, leaving 19 bases not matched to a gene. The CDR3 has 20 amino acids. Per the germline V gene, CDR1 is MDHEN and CDR2 is SYDVKM.

This sequence joins TRBV5-4 and TRBJ2-5; 10 nucleotides align to TRBD2. CDR1 is SGHNT, CDR2 YYREEE, per germline (reference sequence). The CDR3 runs 17 residues. Trimming at V came to 0 bases and at J to 3 bases, leaving 8 bases not matched to a gene. The CDR3 nucleotides are TGTGCCAGCAGCTTGGGGTTGGGGACTAGCGCCAAAGAGACCCAGTACTTC. The encoded protein is CASSLGLGTSAKETQYF.

The chain recombines TRBV5-4 with TRBJ2-7; D is ambiguous. The CDR3 has 15 residues. Trimming removed 0 bases from V and 6 bases from J, with 16 bases in between. Germline-derived CDR1 and CDR2 are SGHNT and YYREEE (reference sequence). The CDR3 is CASSLGGTTSSEQYV. In nucleotides, the CDR3 is TGTGCCAGCAGCTTGGGGGGTACGACCTCTAGCGAGCAGTACGTC.

The chain recombines TRBV3-1 (or the pseudogene TRBV3-2) with TRBJ2-5; 9 nucleotides agree with TRBD2. V was pared by 1 base and J by 5 bases, with 11 bases of the junction left unmatched. The germline V gene has CDR1 LGHDT and CDR2 YNNKEL (reference sequence). The CDR3 has 17 residues. The CDR3, as DNA: TGTGCCAGCAGCCAAGGTGATAGCGGGGGTCCTAGGGAGACCCAGTACTTC. This sequence encodes CASSQGDSGGPRETQYF.

The chain links TRBV6-5 to TRBJ2-3; 10 bases fit TRBD1. The CDR3 runs 15 residues. The germline CDR1 and CDR2 sequences are MNHEY and SVGAGI. V shed 8 bases and J 4 bases; nucleotides not matched to a gene: 9. The CDR3 coding sequence is TGTGCCAGCGAACCGGGACAGGGGCCTCCAGATACGCAGTATTTT. Encoded protein: CASEPGQGPPDTQYF.

The chain joins TRBV5-6 to TRBJ2-2, with unresolved D. Trimming left V 4 bases short and J 3 bases short, with 4 bases between. Germline assignment: CDR1 SGHDT and CDR2 YYEEEE. The length of the CDR3 is 12 residues. CDR3: CASSRDTGELFF. CDR3 DNA: TGTGCCAGCAGCAGGGACACCGGGGAGCTGTTTTTT.

In DNA, the CDR3 is TGTGCCAGCAGCCAAGGGGGCCCAAACACCGGGGAGCTGTTTTTT. It yields the protein CASSQGGPNTGELFF. The chain combines TRBV3-1 (or the pseudogene TRBV3-2) with TRBJ2-2, with D perhaps matching TRBD1 (5 bases). The CDR3 runs to 15 residues. Germline V gives CDR1 LGHDT, CDR2 YNNKEL (reference sequence). With 1 base removed from V and 2 bases from J, the gap between germline ends came to 8 bases.

This clone was observed once. J is TRBJ1-4 and V is TRBV30, with D perhaps matching TRBD1 (6 bases). Trimming took 2 bases from V and 7 from J, leaving 17 bases between them. Looked up from germline, CDR1 is GTSNPN and CDR2 is SVGIG (reference sequence). The CDR3 loop spans 15 amino acids. CDR3 in amino acids: CAWSLGGTPGEKLFF. Here the CDR3 DNA reads TGTGCCTGGAGTCTGGGGGGGACACCGGGTGAAAAACTGTTTTTT.

This clone was recorded only once. CDR3 amino acids: CASSRQGGNEAFF. The CDR3 coding sequence is TGTGCCAGCAGTAGACAGGGAGGGAATGAAGCTTTCTTT. The V and J genes are TRBV6-4 and TRBJ1-1, with 7 nucleotides matching TRBD1. Per germline, CDR1 MRHNA and CDR2 SNTAGT. The CDR3 runs to 13 residues. Losses at the gene ends were 5 bases for V and 7 bases for J; bases not matched to a gene: 7.

This chain joins TRBV3-1 (or the pseudogene TRBV3-2) and TRBJ2-4; D is ambiguous. CDR3 length equals 14 residues. V lost 1 base to trimming and J lost 5 bases, with 9 bases between them. Germline CDR1 LGHDT, CDR2 YNNKEL (reference sequence). CDR3 sequence reads: CASSQGGIENIQYF. CDR3 nucleotide sequence: TGTGCCAGCAGCCAAGGGGGTATTGAAAACATTCAGTACTTC.

This chain links TRBV18 with TRBJ2-3, with TRBD1 matching over 8 bases. Looked up from germline, CDR1 is KGHSH and CDR2 is LQKENI. J was trimmed by 1 base and V by 6 bases; bases with no gene match: 6. CDR3 length: 15 amino acids. The CDR3: CASSSNRGGTDTQYF. The CDR3 bases are TGTGCCAGCTCGTCAAACAGGGGGGGCACAGATACGCAGTATTTT.

The V gene is TRBV28, the J gene TRBJ1-2; D remains ambiguous. Looked up from germline, CDR1 is MDHEN and CDR2 is SYDVKM. Trimming took off 2 bases at V and 8 bases at J, with 9 bases between the two ends. CDR3 length equals 12 residues. The CDR3 is CASSLEGFGYTF. CDR3 nucleotides: TGTGCCAGCAGTTTAGAGGGTTTCGGCTACACCTTC.

The chain joins TRBV19 to TRBJ2-5, with a possible D match to TRBD1 (6 bases). Germline loops: CDR1 LNHDA, CDR2 SQIVND (reference sequence). The length of the CDR3 is 15 residues. Trimming stripped 6 bases from V and 4 bases from J, with 18 bases between. The CDR3 spells CASSPHRVERETQYF. The CDR3 nucleotides are TGTGCCAGTAGCCCACACAGGGTCGAGAGAGAGACCCAGTACTTC.

The chain has TRBV6-6 and TRBJ1-1, with TRBD1 matching 9 bases. This CDR3 is 15 amino acids long. V was clipped by 5 bases and J by 7 bases; unmatched bases: 11. Per the germline V gene, CDR1 is MNHNY and CDR2 is SVGAGI (reference sequence). The CDR3 DNA is TGTGCCAGCAGTGTTCGGACAGGGGATGCAGGTGAAGCTTTCTTT. Translated, it gives CASSVRTGDAGEAFF.

V usage is TRBV24-1 and J usage is TRBJ2-2; possible D gene TRBD2, 7 bases. This CDR3 region has 14 residues. From germline, CDR1 is KGHDR and CDR2 SFDVKD. Between the trimmed V and J ends, which lost 7 bases and 7 bases, there was a span of 15 bases. Here the CDR3 DNA reads TGTGCCACCAGGCATGGGGGGGCCAGCGGGGAGCTGTTTTTT. Residues: CATRHGGASGELFF.

This chain joins TRBV7-3 and TRBJ2-3, with D possibly TRBD2 on 5 matching bases. Germline V gene sequence: CDR1 SGHTA, CDR2 FQGTGA. V was shortened by 0 bases and J by 2 bases, with 9 bases between the two germline ends. The length of the CDR3 is 15 residues. CDR3 sequence: CASSLTSGYTDTQYF. The CDR3 DNA reads TGTGCCAGCAGCTTAACCTCGGGGTACACAGATACGCAGTATTTT. Using reference TRBV7-3 and TRBJ2-3 for the parts outside the CDR3, the full variable domain is GAGVSQTPSNKVTEKGKYVELRCDPISGHTALYWYRQSLGQGPEFLIYFQGTGAADDSGLPNDRFFAVRPEGSVSTLKIQRTERGDSAVYLCASSLTSGYTDTQYFGPGTRLTVL.

This clone was counted a single time. The chain is built from TRBV5-6 and TRBJ1-5, with no clear D. This CDR3 has 17 amino acids. V lost 0 bases, J lost 2 bases, and 15 bases lay in between. In germline, CDR1 is SGHDT, CDR2 YYEEEE. The CDR3: CASSLDRGSRGNQPQHF. The CDR3 DNA follows: TGTGCCAGCAGCTTGGACCGCGGCAGTCGAGGCAATCAGCCCCAGCATTTT.

This clone appeared a single time. The chain couples TRBV7-8 to TRBJ1-4; perhaps TRBD1 as D (5 bases). The CDR3 has 14 residues. With 5 bases removed from V and 3 bases from J, the gap between germline ends came to 10 bases. Germline V gene data show CDR1 as SGHVS and CDR2 as FQNEAQ. The DNA of the CDR3 is TGTGCCAGCAGCCCGCGGGACCCTAATGAAAAACTGTTTTTT. This sequence encodes CASSPRDPNEKLFF.

V and J are TRBV2 and TRBJ1-1; D ambiguous. This CDR3 region has 15 residues. V was pared by 2 bases and J by 1 base, with 11 bases between. Germline CDR1 is SNHLY and CDR2 is FYNNEI. CDR3 in amino acids: CASSESRVTNTEAFF. CDR3 DNA sequence: TGTGCCAGCAGTGAATCTCGGGTCACGAACACTGAAGCTTTCTTT.

V gene TRBV9 combines with J gene TRBJ1-1, with D possibly being TRBD1 (5 bases). The CDR3 covers 14 residues. Germline V gene data show CDR1 as SGDLS and CDR2 as YYNGEE. V was clipped by 4 bases and J by 6 bases, with 16 bases between them. In DNA, the CDR3 is TGTGCCAGCAGCCCCCGCAGGGAACAGGCTGAAGCTTTCTTT. Translated: CASSPRREQAEAFF.

The V call is TRBV19, the J call TRBJ2-1; D may be TRBD1 or TRBD2 (6 bases each). CDR3 size: 14 residues. V lost 4 bases to trimming and J lost 3 bases, with 10 bases between them. The V gene's germline CDR1 is LNHDA and CDR2 SQIVND (reference sequence). The CDR3 sequence: CASSTGAYYNEQFF. The CDR3 region has the DNA TGTGCCAGTAGTACGGGGGCCTACTACAATGAGCAGTTCTTC.

On this clone: The sample contains more than one DNA sequence encoding this CDR3. This chain joins TRBV30 and TRBJ2-5; D unclear. The CDR3 is 13 amino acids. Germline V gene data show CDR1 as GTSNPN and CDR2 as SVGIG (reference sequence). Trimming stripped 0 bases from V and 0 bases from J, with 5 bases between. Here the CDR3 DNA reads TGTGCCTGGAGTGTAGGGTACCAAGAGACCCAGTACTTC. Translated, it gives CAWSVGYQETQYF.

In this sample, this clone turned up once. The J gene is TRBJ1-5, the V gene TRBV5-1, with D possibly being TRBD1 (6 bases). The length of the CDR3 is 13 residues. Germline loops: CDR1 SGHRS, CDR2 YFSETQ. Trimming stripped 0 bases from V and 5 bases from J, with 6 bases between. CDR3 protein: CASSLAGDQPQHF. CDR3 DNA: TGCGCCAGCAGCTTGGCAGGGGATCAGCCCCAGCATTTT.

This chain uses TRBV5-8 with TRBJ2-1; unclear D gene. V lost 5 bases and J lost 3, with 12 bases in between. This CDR3 spans 14 amino acids. Germline CDR1 SGHTS, CDR2 YDEGEE. The CDR3 sequence: CASSIMASYNEQFF. CDR3 coding DNA: TGTGCCAGCAGTATTATGGCTAGCTACAATGAGCAGTTCTTC.

The chain employs TRBV28 and TRBJ2-4; D might be TRBD1 (5 bases). V lost 5 bases and J lost 2, with 13 bases in between. CDR3 length: 15 residues. CDR1 MDHEN and CDR2 SYDVKM come from the germline V gene. CDR3 nucleotides: TGTGCCAGCAGTACTTACAGGTTAACCAAAAACATTCAGTACTTC. This codes for CASSTYRLTKNIQYF.

This clone showed up just a few times. This rearrangement joins TRBV2 to TRBJ1-6; no firm D call. This CDR3 has 15 residues. The V and J ends lost 5 bases and 6 bases respectively, with 14 bases between them. Germline-derived CDR1 and CDR2 are SNHLY and FYNNEI. The CDR3 DNA reads as TGTGCCAGCAGTCCACCTGCCGGGATTAATTCACCCCTCCACTTT. It is translated as CASSPPAGINSPLHF. Full variable domain (missing parts from reference TRBV2 and TRBJ1-6): EPEVTQTPSHQVTQMGQEVILRCVPISNHLYFYWYRQILGQKVEFLVSFYNNEISEKSEIFDDQFSVERPDGSNFTLKIRSTKLEDSAMYFCASSPPAGINSPLHFGNGTRLTVT.

The gene calls are TRBV10-3 and TRBJ2-5; 9 positions agree with TRBD1. The J segment lost 10 bases and the V segment lost 3 bases, leaving 9 bases of the junction unmatched. Germline-derived CDR1 and CDR2 are ENHRY and SYGVKD. This CDR3 region has 14 residues. DNA for the CDR3: TGTGCCATCAGTGACGGGACAGGGAGTAGAGGCCAGTACTTC. Amino acids: CAISDGTGSRGQYF.